The source of this T cell receptor (beta chain) is a study of blood T cell repertoires in COVID-19. For the study at large: Material from acute and convalescent COVID-19 was sourced from the United States, Italy and Spain. PBMCs, B-cell-depleted T cells, or T cells were the source of the cDNA or gDNA that made up the material.

Original analysis: Scientists estimated how many nucleated cells there were by amplifying reference gene primers. The data were produced by immunoSEQ multiplex PCR, yet TCRdb's version contains in-frame clones alone and is incomplete. D and trimming come from the DNA, and the V and J calls and clone size come from that table. The table includes 190,000 or so clones, about 81% detected once. The ends lost 0 bases at V and 5 bases at J; junction bases unmatched: 5. CDR1 is SGHRS and CDR2 is YFSETQ in the germline V gene. This CDR3 is built from 16 residues. The sample was peripheral blood. J is TRBJ2-1 and V is TRBV5-1; 10 bases match TRBD2. The clonotype comes from a woman older than 75 with COVID-19, enrolled during active disease. CDR3 nucleotides: TGCGCCAGCAGCTTGGCCGGGACTAGCGCAAACAATGAGCAGTTCTTC. Translation: CASSLAGTSANNEQFF.